The T cell receptor beta chain described here comes from a study of regulatory T cells in long-lasting Graves disease. Study information: Patients with new Graves' disease had used antithyroid drugs below 3 months.

Described time point: newly diagnosed GD, antithyroid drugs for less than 3 months. The TCR library was prepared using RNA isolated from PBMCs. As a group, patients came from one endocrinology department in Xi'an, China. This clonotype was counted a few times. V lost 4 bases to trimming and J lost 2 bases, with 18 bases between them. Germline CDR1 is SGHDT and CDR2 is YYEEEE. The CDR3 runs to 16 residues. Relying on iRepertoire HTBI primers and Arm-PCR of CDR3 regions, the team built TCR beta libraries. Authors' data handling: In the combined samples, 55 to 75 TRBV and 14 TRBJ segments were identified. MiXCR, run by TCRdb on the multiplex PCR reads, gives a single entry per CDR3 protein. The V and J calls shown here were made by TCRdb, not taken from the authors' results. The repertoire holds approximately 360,000 distinct CDR3 sequences, with 12% as singletons. A further study also used this sample, focusing on T cells in Graves' hyperthyroidism and ophthalmopathy.

The chain has TRBV5-6 and TRBJ1-2; tentatively, D is TRBD1 (6 bases). The clonotype comes from a woman younger than 35 with Graves disease. Sequenced material: peripheral blood mononuclear cells (PBMCs), taken at new diagnosis, from a patient treated with antithyroid drugs. The CDR3 DNA sequence: TGTGCCAGCAGCCCAACCGGGACACCCTTCAACTATGGCTACACCTTC. Encoded protein: CASSPTGTPFNYGYTF.